Following are 15 T cell receptor beta chains from one sample sequenced in a study of cytomegalovirus exposure and HLA in healthy donors. The primer mix had 60 Vbeta and 13 Jbeta primers. Only in-frame clones appear in the TCRdb table, and some are missing; sequencing was by immunoSEQ multiplex PCR. The table includes over 95,000 clones, about 77% detected once. Material: PBMCs. The origin of the receptors is a man aged 40-49 years in good health and CMV-seronegative.

The chain links TRBV5-6 to TRBJ2-7, with D possibly TRBD1 on 6 matching bases. Trimming shortened V by 4 bases and J by 4 bases, and 18 bases separated the two germline ends. Looked up from germline, CDR1 is SGHDT and CDR2 is YYEEEE. The CDR3 is 15 amino acids. CDR3 bases: TGTGCCAGCAGCCCCCTTTATCTACAGGGATACGAGCAGTACTTC. Encoded protein: CASSPLYLQGYEQYF.

This chain links TRBV7-2 with TRBJ2-5; D not certain. V gave up 3 bases and J gave up 5 bases, with 7 bases separating them. The germline V gene has CDR1 SGHTA and CDR2 FQGNSA. The CDR3 covers 12 residues. This CDR3 is CASSFSFETQYF. The CDR3 DNA follows: TGTGCCAGCAGCTTCAGTTTTGAGACCCAGTACTTC.

The chain uses TRBV2 and TRBJ2-7, with TRBD2 matching 10 bases. V shed 1 base and J 3 bases; nucleotides not matched to a gene: 3. Germline V gene lookup returns CDR1 SNHLY and CDR2 FYNNEI. This CDR3 contains 15 residues. This CDR3 is CASSEERGGGYEQYF. CDR3 DNA sequence: TGTGCCAGCAGTGAAGAGCGGGGGGGCGGCTACGAGCAGTACTTC. Using reference TRBV2 and TRBJ2-7 for the parts outside the CDR3, the full variable domain is EPEVTQTPSHQVTQMGQEVILRCVPISNHLYFYWYRQILGQKVEFLVSFYNNEISEKSEIFDDQFSVERPDGSNFTLKIRSTKLEDSAMYFCASSEERGGGYEQYFGPGTRLTVT.

This chain links TRBV10-1 with TRBJ1-1; 7 nucleotides agree with TRBD1. V was clipped by 2 bases and J by 8 bases; unmatched bases: 5. CDR3 size: 13 residues. Germline V lookup: CDR1 WNHNN, CDR2 SYGVQD (reference sequence). The CDR3 spells CASSEPGQQEAFF. The CDR3 nucleotides are TGCGCCAGCAGTGAGCCGGGACAGCAAGAAGCTTTCTTT.

V is TRBV5-6 and J is TRBJ1-2; 7 bases match TRBD1. Germline CDR1 is SGHDT and CDR2 is YYEEEE. The ends lost 4 bases at V and 4 bases at J; junction bases unmatched: 10. The CDR3 sequence is 15 residues long. The CDR3 is CASSMGTVRVYGYTF. DNA of the CDR3: TGTGCCAGCAGCATGGGGACAGTCCGGGTCTATGGCTACACCTTC.

V usage is TRBV4-1 and J usage is TRBJ2-3; D is perhaps TRBD2 (5 bases). Trimming shortened V by 1 base and J by 0 bases, and 17 bases separated the two germline ends. Germline V gene data show CDR1 as MGHRA and CDR2 as YSYEKL. There are 18 residues in the CDR3. CDR3 sequence: CASSQAPVEVTSTDTQYF. The CDR3 coding sequence is TGCGCCAGCAGCCAAGCCCCGGTGGAGGTAACTAGCACAGATACGCAGTATTTT.

Of note for this clone: One junction end does not reproduce the germline sequence, and a read error may be involved. The chain combines TRBV19 with TRBJ1-5; D ambiguous. CDR1 and CDR2 from the germline V gene are LNHDA and SQIVND (reference sequence). CDR3 length: 13 amino acids. Written as DNA, the CDR3 is TGTGCCAGTAATCCCGGGGTCAATCGGCCCCAGCATTTT. This translates into CASNPGVNRPQHF.

The chain recombines TRBV6-5 with TRBJ2-3, with 12 positions matching TRBD1. The CDR3 is 15 residues long. Germline V CDR1 and CDR2: MNHEY, SVGAGI. J gave up 4 bases and V 4 bases, and 3 bases lay outside the gene matches. The CDR3 spells CASSWGTGGADTQYF. CDR3 bases: TGTGCCAGCAGTTGGGGGACAGGGGGCGCAGATACGCAGTATTTT.

The chain recombines TRBV19 with TRBJ2-1, with 9 positions matching TRBD2. The CDR3 runs to 16 residues. In germline, CDR1 is LNHDA, CDR2 SQIVND (reference sequence). Losses at the gene ends were 4 bases for V and 0 bases for J; bases not matched to a gene: 4. Written as DNA, the CDR3 is TGTGCCAGTAGTAGTAGCGGGGGAGCCTCCTACAATGAGCAGTTCTTC. It encodes CASSSSGGASYNEQFF.

The chain combines TRBV7-9 with TRBJ1-5; no clear D. V shed 5 bases and J shed 2 bases, with 10 bases lying between them. Germline CDR1 SEHNR, CDR2 FQNEAQ (reference sequence). This CDR3 contains 14 residues. The CDR3 reads CASSTDGGNQPQHF. Written as DNA, the CDR3 is TGTGCCAGCAGCACAGACGGGGGCAATCAGCCCCAGCATTTT.

The chain carries TRBV5-1 and TRBJ2-2; possible D gene TRBD1, 6 bases. V gave up 4 bases and J gave up 7 bases, with 14 bases separating them. The CDR3 is made up of 14 amino acids. The germline V gene has CDR1 SGHRS and CDR2 YFSETQ. The CDR3 DNA follows: TGCGCCAGCAGCGAGACAGGAGATATCGGGGAGCTGTTTTTT. Encoded protein: CASSETGDIGELFF.

The gene calls are TRBV27 and TRBJ2-7, with D perhaps matching TRBD1 (6 bases). The length of the CDR3 is 15 residues. Germline V gives CDR1 MNHEY, CDR2 SMNVEV (reference sequence). The V gene lost 3 bases and the J gene lost 3 bases, with 15 bases spanning the gap. Written as DNA, the CDR3 is TGTGCCAGCAGTTTTTACACTGGACAGATCTACGAGCAGTACTTC. It translates to CASSFYTGQIYEQYF.

This clone was recorded a few times. The chain uses TRBV28 and TRBJ1-3; 9 nucleotides align to TRBD1. Germline CDR1 MDHEN, CDR2 SYDVKM. The junction had 22 bases not matched to a gene; V was cut back by 7 bases and J by 6 bases. CDR3 length equals 19 residues. CDR3 loop: CASKRPLGETQGASNTIYF. Written as DNA, the CDR3 is TGTGCCAGCAAAAGGCCGCTAGGGGAAACACAGGGGGCCTCAAACACCATATATTTT.

Many counts were recorded for this clone. The chain employs TRBV25-1 and TRBJ2-2; TRBD2 matches at 9 bases. This CDR3 comprises 14 residues. CDR1 is MGHDK and CDR2 is SYGVNS in the germline V gene. V gave up 4 bases and J gave up 3 bases; unmatched junction bases: 0. CDR3 DNA: TGTGCCAGCAGTGTAGCGGGAGACACCGGGGAGCTGTTTTTT. Protein product: CASSVAGDTGELFF.

This chain joins TRBV7-6 and TRBJ2-7; no clear D. This CDR3 is built from 13 residues. CDR1 and CDR2 from the germline V gene are SGHVS and FNYEAQ. V was cut by 2 bases and J by 5 bases, with 10 bases left in between. CDR3 loop: CASSLLAGDEQYF. DNA of the CDR3: TGTGCCAGCAGCTTACTGGCCGGAGACGAGCAGTACTTC.